A selection of T cell receptor beta chains follows, all from one sample in a study of human T cells and chemical hapten exposure. MiXCR, applied by TCRdb to the RACE reads, yields one record per CDR3 protein. This sample has approximately 97,000 distinct CDR3 sequences, with approximately 10% found just once. The sequencing here drew on whole blood, taken in connection with sensitization to the hapten diphenylcyclopropenone (DPC). These receptors originate from a woman between 40 and 55 years old with alopecia areata. Some clones in this sample may be carry-over from other donors' samples. Each CDR3 is given with its conserved first and last residue. D genes are given only for firm matches. Not all rows give a size; the values are once, few, many and, for expanded clones, a class.

V gene	J gene	clone size	D gene	CDR3 protein	CDR3 DNA
TRBV12-3/TRBV12-4	TRBJ1-1	-	-	CASLRTLNTEAFF	TGTGCCAGCCTTCGGACGCTGAACACTGAAGCTTTCTTT
TRBV30	TRBJ1-4	-	-	CAWSRPGEGGLFF	TGTGCCTGGAGCCGTCCGGGGGAGGGCGGACTGTTTTTT
TRBV20-1	TRBJ2-5	-	-	CSAKGDQQESQETQYF	TGCAGTGCTAAGGGGGACCAACAAGAAAGCCAAGAGACCCAGTACTTC
TRBV29-1	TRBJ2-1	once	-	CSVDGTSNEQFF	TGCAGCGTTGACGGCACCAGCAATGAGCAGTTCTTC
TRBV4-2	TRBJ1-3	-	-	CASSQDATAGNTIYF	TGTGCCAGCAGCCAAGACGCGACGGCTGGAAACACCATATATTTT
TRBV12-3/TRBV12-4	TRBJ1-2	many	TRBD1	CASTGTDSFWWGYTF	TGTGCCAGCACCGGGACAGACTCCTTCTGGTGGGGCTACACCTTC
TRBV3-1	TRBJ1-2	few	-	CASSPQGYYGYTF	TGTGCCAGCAGCCCCCAGGGTTACTATGGCTACACCTTC
TRBV19	TRBJ2-6	many	TRBD1	CASSIRTGNSGANVLTF	TGTGCCAGTAGTATTCGGACAGGAAACTCTGGGGCCAACGTCCTGACTTTC
TRBV20-1	TRBJ2-7	many	TRBD2	CSARGQLAGVSYEQYF	TGCAGTGCTAGGGGCCAACTAGCGGGAGTTTCCTACGAGCAGTACTTC
TRBV27	TRBJ1-6	few	-	CASQLRQGSSPLHF	TGTGCCAGCCAGTTGAGGCAGGGTAGTTCACCCCTCCACTTT
TRBV7-6	TRBJ2-1	many	-	CASSLVGGSASNEQFF	TGTGCCAGCAGCTTAGTAGGGGGGTCCGCCTCCAATGAGCAGTTCTTC
TRBV27	TRBJ2-3	many	-	CASSNRGGPDTQYF	TGTGCCAGCAGCAACAGGGGGGGACCAGATACGCAGTATTTT
TRBV9	TRBJ1-3	few	-	CASSVADDRSENTIYF	TGTGCCAGCAGCGTAGCTGACGATAGGTCTGAAAACACCATATATTTT
TRBV10-3	TRBJ2-7	many	TRBD1	CATQRTGGGEQYF	TGTGCCACCCAACGGACAGGGGGTGGTGAGCAGTACTTC
TRBV5-1	TRBJ2-3	few	TRBD1	CASSSHRGSTDTQYF	TGCGCCAGCAGCTCCCACAGGGGTAGCACAGATACGCAGTATTTT
TRBV5-5	TRBJ2-3	-	-	CASSRGVSTDTQYF	TGTGCCAGCAGCCGCGGGGTTAGCACAGATACGCAGTATTTT
TRBV7-3	TRBJ1-1	many	-	CASSLTGGPEAFF	TGTGCCAGCAGCTTAACGGGAGGCCCTGAAGCTTTCTTT
TRBV4-2	TRBJ2-3	-	-	CASSQGLRTDGGGTDTQYF	TGTGCCAGCAGCCAAGGGCTCCGTACCGACGGCGGGGGCACAGATACGCAGTATTTT
TRBV6-2/TRBV6-3	TRBJ1-2	many	-	CASSYERISYTF	TGTGCCAGCAGTTACGAACGCATCAGCTACACCTTC
TRBV18	TRBJ1-2	-	-	CASSPRRPSPELAF	TGTGCCAGCTCACCACGGCGGCCCTCCCCCGAGCTAGCCTTC
TRBV12-3/TRBV12-4	TRBJ1-2	many	-	CASSLDFYGYTF	TGTGCCAGCAGTTTAGACTTTTATGGCTACACCTTC
TRBV5-4	TRBJ2-5	many	-	CASSFSRKETQYF	TGTGCCAGCAGCTTTAGCAGAAAAGAGACCCAGTACTTC
TRBV28	TRBJ2-7	-	TRBD1	CASSSPQGVEQYF	TGTGCCAGCAGTTCCCCACAGGGGGTCGAGCAGTACTTC
TRBV12-3/TRBV12-4	TRBJ2-2	-	-	CASTDDRLNTGELFF	TGTGCCAGCACCGACGACAGATTAAACACCGGGGAGCTGTTTTTT
TRBV2	TRBJ2-1	-	TRBD1	CASSQSGDRGPHEQFF	TGTGCCAGCAGTCAAAGCGGGGACAGGGGGCCCCATGAGCAGTTCTTC
TRBV5-6	TRBJ2-1	-	-	CASSPSRGLPKHNEQFF	TGTGCCAGCAGCCCATCCAGGGGACTACCTAAACACAATGAGCAGTTCTTC
TRBV27	TRBJ2-7	-	TRBD1	CASSFQGASYEQYF	TGTGCCAGCAGCTTTCAGGGGGCAAGTTACGAGCAGTACTTC
TRBV28	TRBJ1-4	few	-	CASSRDSFQPKLFF	TGTGCCAGCAGCCGTGACAGCTTCCAGCCTAAACTGTTTTTT
TRBV11-3	TRBJ2-4	many	-	CASSLGPSTDIQYF	TGTGCCAGCAGCTTAGGCCCGTCGACGGACATTCAGTACTTC
TRBV3-2	TRBJ1-5	-	-	CASKFVSDYSNQPQHF	TGTGCCAGCAAATTTGTCAGTGATTATAGCAATCAGCCCCAGCATTTT
TRBV25-1	TRBJ2-3	-	TRBD1	CASSDPGTGGADTQYF	TGTGCCAGCAGTGATCCCGGGACAGGCGGTGCAGATACGCAGTATTTT
TRBV25-1	TRBJ2-6	many	-	CASMGQAGANVLTF	TGTGCCAGCATGGGCCAGGCTGGGGCCAACGTCCTGACTTTC
TRBV9	TRBJ2-1	-	-	CASSVTTGNEQFF	TGTGCCAGCAGCGTCACGACTGGTAATGAGCAGTTCTTC
TRBV6-4	TRBJ2-3	-	TRBD2	CASSDSSGGGTDTQYF	TGTGCCAGCAGTGACTCTAGCGGGGGGGGCACAGATACGCAGTATTTT
TRBV28	TRBJ2-7	few	-	CASSQSTMREQYF	TGTGCCAGCAGCCAGTCGACTATGAGGGAGCAGTACTTC
TRBV27	TRBJ2-3	many	-	CASSYYPTDTQYF	TGTGCCAGCAGTTACTACCCCACAGATACGCAGTATTTT
TRBV12-3/TRBV12-4	TRBJ1-5	few	-	CASSFWGGGNQPQHF	TGTGCCAGCAGTTTCTGGGGGGGTGGTAATCAGCCCCAGCATTTT
TRBV2	TRBJ2-1	many	TRBD2	CASNTGEGYNEQFF	TGTGCCAGCAACACGGGGGAGGGCTACAATGAGCAGTTCTTC
TRBV6-4	TRBJ2-1	many	-	CASSLQGTDEQFF	TGTGCCAGCAGTCTTCAGGGGACTGATGAGCAGTTCTTC
TRBV28	TRBJ2-1	few	TRBD2	CASRGAGTNNEQFF	TGTGCCAGCAGAGGGGCCGGGACTAACAATGAGCAGTTCTTC
TRBV13	TRBJ2-2	-	TRBD1	CDSSSPDRGVNTGELFF	TGTGACAGCAGCTCCCCCGACAGGGGGGTGAACACCGGGGAGCTGTTTTTT
TRBV4-2	TRBJ2-1	many	TRBD1	CASSQGVTGAWNEQFF	TGTGCCAGCAGCCAGGGGGTGACAGGGGCCTGGAATGAGCAGTTCTTC
TRBV6-2/TRBV6-3	TRBJ1-1	few	-	CASSLWQSNTEAFF	TGTGCCAGCTCCCTTTGGCAGTCGAACACTGAAGCTTTCTTT
TRBV29-1	TRBJ2-7	few	TRBD1	CSVGTGGHEQYF	TGCAGCGTAGGGACAGGGGGCCACGAGCAGTACTTC
TRBV7-2	TRBJ2-3	many	-	CASSPWRTSTDTQYF	TGTGCCAGCAGCCCATGGCGCACTAGCACAGATACGCAGTATTTT
TRBV29-1	TRBJ1-1	-	-	CSVGGPMNTEAFF	TGCAGCGTGGGGGGCCCCATGAACACTGAAGCTTTCTTT